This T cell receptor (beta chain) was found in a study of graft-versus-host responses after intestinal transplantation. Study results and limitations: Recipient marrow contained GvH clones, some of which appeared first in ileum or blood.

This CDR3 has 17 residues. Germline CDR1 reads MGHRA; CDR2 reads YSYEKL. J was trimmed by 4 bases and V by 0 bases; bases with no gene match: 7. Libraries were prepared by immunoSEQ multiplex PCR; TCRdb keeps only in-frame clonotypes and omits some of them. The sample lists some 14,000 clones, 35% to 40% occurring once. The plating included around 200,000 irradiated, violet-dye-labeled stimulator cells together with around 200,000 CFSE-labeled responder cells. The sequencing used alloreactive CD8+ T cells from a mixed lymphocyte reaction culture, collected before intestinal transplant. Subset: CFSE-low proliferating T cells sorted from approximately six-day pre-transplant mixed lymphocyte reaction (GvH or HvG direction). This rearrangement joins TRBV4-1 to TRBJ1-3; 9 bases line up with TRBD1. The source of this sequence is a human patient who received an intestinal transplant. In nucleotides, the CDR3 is TGCGCCAGCAGCCAAGACCCACAGGGGGCTATCGGAAACACCATATATTTT. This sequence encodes CASSQDPQGAIGNTIYF.